What follows describes a single T cell receptor beta chain. Its specificity is unknown. Among the donors, all were healthy bone marrow donors. The sample originates from a study of cytomegalovirus exposure and HLA in healthy donors. Points from the study as a whole: According to a later analysis, donors in an Asian-associated ancestry cluster reportedly had fewer N-insertions than the roughly 670-donor mean. Later work associated fewer than 20,000 TCR beta sequences with HLA alleles at 0.05 false discovery rate. With later analysis, a missense DCLRE1C variant became linked to TCR beta V- and J-gene trimming.

The PCR employed 60 Vbeta primers together with 13 Jbeta primers. Method: immunoSEQ multiplex PCR; TCRdb's copy keeps in-frame clones and lacks some. The sample lists about 200,000 clones; 80% to 90% were seen once. The junction had 8 bases not matched to a gene; V was cut back by 6 bases and J by 7 bases. Germline CDR1 reads SGHAT; CDR2 reads FQNNGV. The CDR3 extends over 14 amino acids. The chain recombines TRBV11-2 with TRBJ2-1, with 8 positions matching TRBD2. This sequence was found in a young woman in good health and CMV-seronegative. The specimen was PBMCs. For the CDR3, the DNA is TGTGCCAGCAGATCCCCCTTAGCGGGAAATGAGCAGTTCTTC. Translated: CASRSPLAGNEQFF.